The next 14 T cell receptor beta chains were all read from a single sample in a study of blood T cell repertoires in COVID-19. Produced via immunoSEQ multiplex PCR; TCRdb's table is partial and in-frame only. The table records about 400,000 clones, more than 85% of them present only once. Input material: peripheral blood. All receptors come from a human donor in a cohort sampled during active COVID-19.

V usage is TRBV30 and J usage is TRBJ2-5, with a possible D match to TRBD2 (6 bases). The CDR3 length is 14 residues. The V and J ends lost 5 bases and 3 bases respectively, with 16 bases between them. From germline, CDR1 is GTSNPN and CDR2 SVGIG (reference sequence). The CDR3, as DNA: TGTGCCTGGTTAGCGGATGTTATCAAAGAGACCCAGTACTTC. The encoded protein is CAWLADVIKETQYF.

CDR3 sequence reads: CASSSRGSGTGGGYTF. For the CDR3, the DNA is TGTGCCAGCAGCTCCAGGGGGAGCGGGACAGGGGGAGGCTACACCTTC. The chain uses TRBV7-2 and TRBJ1-2, with TRBD1 matching over 11 bases. CDR1 SGHTA and CDR2 FQGNSA come from the germline V gene. This CDR3 contains 16 residues. The J segment lost 8 bases and the V segment lost 4 bases, leaving 12 bases of the junction unmatched.

J is TRBJ1-1 and V is TRBV5-4; D uncertain. V was shortened by 0 bases and J by 2 bases, with 2 bases between the two germline ends. Germline CDR1 and CDR2: SGHNT and YYREEE (reference sequence). The CDR3 sequence is 12 residues long. CDR3 DNA sequence: TGTGCCAGCAGCTTGGCAAACACTGAAGCTTTCTTT. Its protein product is CASSLANTEAFF.

The chain uses TRBV20-1 and TRBJ2-5; D uncertain. The CDR3 spans 10 residues. Germline values: CDR1 DFQATT, CDR2 SNEGSKA (reference sequence). Trimming took 4 bases from V and 3 from J, leaving 3 bases between them. The CDR3 sequence is CSAIEETQYF. The CDR3 nucleotides read TGCAGTGCTATAGAAGAGACCCAGTACTTC.

This chain joins TRBV9 and TRBJ2-5, with 10 bases lining up with TRBD2. Germline values: CDR1 SGDLS, CDR2 YYNGEE. The CDR3 is 14 residues long. V lost 3 bases and J lost 5; bases outside the gene matches: 4. CDR3 in amino acids: CASSAGLATETQYF. The CDR3 bases are TGTGCCAGCAGCGCGGGACTAGCGACGGAGACCCAGTACTTC.

The genes are TRBV28 and TRBJ2-7, with 7 nucleotides matching TRBD1. The CDR3 loop spans 19 amino acids. Unmatched junction bases numbered 23, after V lost 4 bases and J lost 5 bases. CDR1 is MDHEN and CDR2 is SYDVKM in the germline V gene. The CDR3 here is CASSSLPGRQGRPPDEQYF. CDR3 coding DNA: TGTGCCAGCAGTTCCCTCCCTGGTAGACAGGGTCGCCCTCCGGACGAGCAGTACTTC.

The chain uses TRBV5-5 and TRBJ2-1, with a weak D call TRBD1 (8 bases). V lost 4 bases to trimming and J lost 6 bases, with 17 bases between them. Germline V lookup: CDR1 SGHKS, CDR2 YYEKEE (reference sequence). The CDR3 runs 15 residues. For the CDR3, the DNA is TGTGCCAGCAGCAGGGGGGGCGACAGGGGCAATGAGCAGTTCTTC. Its translation is CASSRGGDRGNEQFF.

The chain couples TRBV6-1 to TRBJ1-1; a weak D match, TRBD1 (5 bases). CDR1 is MNHNS and CDR2 is SASEGT in the germline V gene. This CDR3 is built from 16 residues. The ends were cut back, 0 bases at V and 3 bases at J, with 14 bases in the middle. CDR3 DNA: TGTGCCAGCAGTGAAGCGGTCGGGGGGTCATACACTGAAGCTTTCTTT. The encoded protein is CASSEAVGGSYTEAFF.

The genes are TRBV9 and TRBJ2-5, with TRBD2 identical over 13 bases. CDR1 and CDR2 from the germline V gene are SGDLS and YYNGEE. There are 18 residues in the CDR3. The V gene end was trimmed by 1 base and the J gene end by 5 bases; junction bases not matched to a gene: 11. The CDR3 DNA follows: TGTGCCAGCAGCGTAACTGGGACTAGCGGGGCCCTAGGTGAGACCCAGTACTTC. It yields the protein CASSVTGTSGALGETQYF.

This clone was picked up one time. The V gene is TRBV5-1, the J gene TRBJ1-1, with 7 positions matching TRBD1. V lost 4 bases, J lost 1 base, and 7 bases stayed unmatched. Germline assignment: CDR1 SGHRS and CDR2 YFSETQ. CDR3 length: 15 amino acids. The DNA for the CDR3 is TGCGCCAGCAGCGGGGGACAGATCCAGAACACTGAAGCTTTCTTT. Its protein product is CASSGGQIQNTEAFF.

The rearrangement uses TRBV28 and TRBJ2-3, with D possibly matching TRBD2 (5 bases). Germline V gene data show CDR1 as MDHEN and CDR2 as SYDVKM. Trimming pared 6 bases from V and 5 bases from J, leaving 21 bases between. The CDR3 runs to 16 residues. In DNA, the CDR3 is TGTGCCAGCAGCTGGAGTTTGGGGAGCGCTGTAGATACGCAGTATTTT. It translates to CASSWSLGSAVDTQYF.

The chain uses TRBV9 and TRBJ2-1; TRBD2 matches 12 bases. The CDR3 is made up of 18 amino acids. Losses at the gene ends were 0 bases for V and 1 base for J; bases not matched to a gene: 5. The germline gives CDR1 SGDLS, CDR2 YYNGEE. CDR3 DNA: TGTGCCAGCAGCGTAGAGACTAGCGGGAGAGGGTCCTACAATGAGCAGTTCTTC. Protein product: CASSVETSGRGSYNEQFF.

This chain joins TRBV7-3 and TRBJ2-2, with 9 bases matching TRBD1. CDR1 SGHTA and CDR2 FQGTGA come from the germline V gene. The CDR3 is made up of 18 amino acids. Unmatched junction bases numbered 7, after V lost 1 base and J lost 1 base. The CDR3 DNA reads TGTGCCAGCAGCTTAAAAGGGACAGGGATCCGGAACACCGGGGAGCTGTTTTTT. It is translated as CASSLKGTGIRNTGELFF.

The chain joins TRBV28 to TRBJ1-1; 8 bases agree with TRBD1. J was trimmed by 7 bases and V by 5 bases; bases with no gene match: 3. This CDR3 contains 12 residues. CDR1 is MDHEN and CDR2 is SYDVKM in the germline V gene. The CDR3 DNA sequence: TGTGCCAGCAGTACAGGGGGGGATGAAGCTTTCTTT. Its translation is CASSTGGDEAFF.